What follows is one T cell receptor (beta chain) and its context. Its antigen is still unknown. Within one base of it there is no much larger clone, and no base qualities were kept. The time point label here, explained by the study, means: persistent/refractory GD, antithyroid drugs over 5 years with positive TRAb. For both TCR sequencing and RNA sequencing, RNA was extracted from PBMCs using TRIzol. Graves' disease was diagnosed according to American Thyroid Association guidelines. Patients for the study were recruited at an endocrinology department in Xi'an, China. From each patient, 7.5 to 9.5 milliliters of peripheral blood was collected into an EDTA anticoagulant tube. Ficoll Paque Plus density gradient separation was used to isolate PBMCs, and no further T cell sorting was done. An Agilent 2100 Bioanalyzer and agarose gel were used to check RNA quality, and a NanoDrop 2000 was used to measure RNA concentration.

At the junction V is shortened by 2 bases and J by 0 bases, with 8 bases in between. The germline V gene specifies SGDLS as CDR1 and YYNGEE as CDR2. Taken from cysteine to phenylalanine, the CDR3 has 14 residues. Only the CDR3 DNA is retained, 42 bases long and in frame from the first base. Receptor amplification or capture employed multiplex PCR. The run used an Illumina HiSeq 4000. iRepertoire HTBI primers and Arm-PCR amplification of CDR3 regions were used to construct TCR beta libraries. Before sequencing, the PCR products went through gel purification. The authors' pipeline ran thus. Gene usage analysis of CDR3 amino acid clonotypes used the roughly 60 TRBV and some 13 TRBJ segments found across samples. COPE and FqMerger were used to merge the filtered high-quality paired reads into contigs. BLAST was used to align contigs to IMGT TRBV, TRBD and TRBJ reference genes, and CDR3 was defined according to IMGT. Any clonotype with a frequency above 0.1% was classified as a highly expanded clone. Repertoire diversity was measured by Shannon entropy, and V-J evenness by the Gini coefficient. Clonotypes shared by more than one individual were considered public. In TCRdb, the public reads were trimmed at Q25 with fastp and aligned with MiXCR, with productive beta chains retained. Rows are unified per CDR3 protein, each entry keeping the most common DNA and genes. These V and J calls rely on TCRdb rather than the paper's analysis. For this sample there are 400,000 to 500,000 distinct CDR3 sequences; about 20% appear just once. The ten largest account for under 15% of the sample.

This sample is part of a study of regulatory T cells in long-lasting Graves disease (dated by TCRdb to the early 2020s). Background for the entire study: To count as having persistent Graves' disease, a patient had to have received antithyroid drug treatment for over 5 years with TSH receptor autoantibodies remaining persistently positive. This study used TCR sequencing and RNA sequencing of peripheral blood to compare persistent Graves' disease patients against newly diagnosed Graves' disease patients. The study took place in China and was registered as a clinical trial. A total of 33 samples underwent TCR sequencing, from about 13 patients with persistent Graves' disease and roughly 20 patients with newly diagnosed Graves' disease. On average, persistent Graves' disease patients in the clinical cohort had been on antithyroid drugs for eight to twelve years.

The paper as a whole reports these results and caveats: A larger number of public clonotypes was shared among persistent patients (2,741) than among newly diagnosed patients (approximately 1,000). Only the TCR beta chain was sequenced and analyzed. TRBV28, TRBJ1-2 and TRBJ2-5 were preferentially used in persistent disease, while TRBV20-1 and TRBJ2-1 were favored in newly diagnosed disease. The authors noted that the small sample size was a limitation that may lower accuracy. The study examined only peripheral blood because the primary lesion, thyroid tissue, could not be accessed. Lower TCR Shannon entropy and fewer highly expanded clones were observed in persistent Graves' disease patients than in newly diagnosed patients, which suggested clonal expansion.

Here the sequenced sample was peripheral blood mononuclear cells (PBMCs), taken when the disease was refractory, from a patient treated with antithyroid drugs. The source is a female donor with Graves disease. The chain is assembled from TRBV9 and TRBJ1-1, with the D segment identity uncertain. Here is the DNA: TGTGCCAGCAGCGTGGGATGGATGAACACTGAAGCTTTCTTT. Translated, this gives CASSVGWMNTEAFF. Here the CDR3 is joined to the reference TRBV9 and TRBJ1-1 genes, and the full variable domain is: DSGVTQTPKHLITATGQRVTLRCSPRSGDLSVYWYQQSLDQGLQFLIQYYNGEERAKGNILERFSAQQFPDLHSELNLSSLELGDSALYFCASSVGWMNTEAFFGQGTRLTVV.